A single sample gave rise to the 2 T cell receptor beta chains below, sequenced in a study of identical twins (dated by TCRdb to 2016 to 2017). The protocol used for the library was 5' RACE. TCRdb names Illumina HiSeq 2000 as the instrument used. The public reads were run again by TCRdb, first through fastp at Q25 and then through MiXCR, and only productive beta chains were kept. Each CDR3 protein gets just one entry, which takes the most common genes and DNA from the rows behind it. Here the sample has about 900,000 distinct CDR3 sequences; roughly an eighth occur a single time. The ten largest clones take up roughly 1.6% of the sample. These data were also filed under a second study, of yellow fever vaccine responses in identical twins.

The sequencing input was PBMCs. The origin of the receptors is a woman aged 18-29 years in good health.

This clonotype has just a few counts. This sequence joins TRBV7-6 and TRBJ2-2; maybe TRBD2 (6 bases). This CDR3 has 15 residues. The germline V gene has CDR1 SGHVS and CDR2 FNYEAQ. Trimming took off 5 bases at V and 1 base at J, with 11 bases between the two ends. CDR3 coding DNA: TGTGCCAGCAGCCCGGGGGAACTGAACACCGGGGAGCTGTTTTTT. Its protein is CASSPGELNTGELFF.

This clonotype was found many times. The V call is TRBV6-2 or TRBV6-3, the J call TRBJ2-7; 10 nucleotides line up with TRBD2. The V gene's germline CDR1 is MNHEY and CDR2 SVGEGT. This CDR3 comprises 16 residues. The junction had 7 bases not matched to a gene; V was cut back by 5 bases and J by 0 bases. The DNA for the CDR3 is TGTGCCAGCAGTACACTGACTAGCGGGCTCTCCTACGAGCAGTACTTC. Residues: CASSTLTSGLSYEQYF.